These T cell receptor beta chains were read from a single sample in a study of T-cell memory formation after mild COVID-19. TCRdb reanalysed the 5' RACE reads using MiXCR and keeps one entry per CDR3 protein. The table includes over 150,000 distinct CDR3 sequences, 10% to 15% detected once. The specimen sequenced was PBMCs or a T cell subset sorted from them (not recorded which). Receptor source: a man aged 18 to 29 who had mild COVID-19 (a few samples of this study predate the infection). Cell type and time point are not known. The CDR3 runs from the conserved cysteine through the conserved F or W. D genes are given only for firm matches. The size of a clone is reported for some rows only, either as once, few or many, or as a class for expanded clones.

>TRBV12-3/TRBV12-4|TRBJ1-2|few|-
CASRTPGFNGYTF
TGTGCCAGCAGGACGCCAGGGTTCAATGGCTACACCTTC
>TRBV25-1|TRBJ1-2|-|-
CAATEANYGYTF
TGTGCCGCGACAGAAGCTAACTATGGCTACACCTTC
>TRBV5-1|TRBJ1-2|many|-
CASSSSDLGGYTF
TGCGCCAGCAGCTCCTCCGACTTGGGCGGCTACACCTTC
>TRBV12-5|TRBJ2-1|few|TRBD2
CASGLLAGSGEQFF
TGTGCTAGTGGTCTGCTAGCGGGGAGCGGAGAGCAGTTCTTC
>TRBV6-5|TRBJ1-1|-|-
CASSSSKNTEAFF
TGTGCCAGCAGCTCATCGAAGAACACTGAAGCTTTCTTT
>TRBV6-2/TRBV6-3|TRBJ2-3|-|-
CASRNRASTDTQYF
TGTGCCAGCAGGAACAGAGCTAGCACAGATACGCAGTATTTT
>TRBV29-1|TRBJ2-1|many|-
CSVLNPISYNEQFF
TGCAGCGTCTTGAACCCTATATCCTACAATGAGCAGTTCTTC
>TRBV12-3/TRBV12-4|TRBJ2-5|many|-
CASSFTGGQETQYF
TGTGCCAGCAGTTTTACCGGGGGCCAAGAGACCCAGTACTTC
>TRBV5-4|TRBJ2-3|few|TRBD2
CAGGTKADTQYF
TGTGCCGGAGGGACTAAGGCAGATACGCAGTATTTT
>TRBV30|TRBJ1-1|-|-
CAWSVMGDTEAFF
TGTGCCTGGAGTGTAATGGGGGACACTGAAGCTTTCTTT
>TRBV7-2|TRBJ1-2|few|-
CASSFRGRYGYTF
TGTGCCAGCAGCTTCCGGGGAAGGTATGGCTACACCTTC
>TRBV19|TRBJ2-3|-|TRBD2
CASSIGTTTDTQYF
TGTGCCAGTAGTATCGGGACTACGACAGATACGCAGTATTTT
>TRBV12-3/TRBV12-4|TRBJ2-7|many|TRBD1
CASSWTGRLSYEQYF
TGTGCCAGCAGCTGGACAGGGAGGTTGTCCTACGAGCAGTACTTC
>TRBV5-1|TRBJ2-3|many|-
CASSLAWGNPTDTQYF
TGCGCCAGCAGCTTGGCCTGGGGAAATCCCACAGATACGCAGTATTTT
>TRBV30|TRBJ2-5|-|TRBD2
CAWRGLAGGQETQYF
TGTGCCTGGAGAGGACTAGCCGGGGGCCAAGAGACCCAGTACTTC
>TRBV6-2/TRBV6-3|TRBJ1-1|few|-
CASSYAPLPEAFF
TGTGCCAGCAGTTACGCCCCCCTCCCTGAAGCTTTCTTT
>TRBV5-5|TRBJ2-5|-|TRBD1
CASSFPTGVDETQYF
TGTGCCAGCAGCTTCCCAACAGGGGTAGACGAGACCCAGTACTTC
>TRBV12-3/TRBV12-4|TRBJ2-3|many|-
CASSLNSPDTQYF
TGTGCCAGCAGTTTAAACAGTCCAGATACGCAGTATTTT
>TRBV12-3/TRBV12-4|TRBJ2-3|-|TRBD2
CATEERGGTQYF
TGTGCCACCGAGGAGCGGGGCGGCACGCAGTATTTT